The 22 T cell receptor beta chains given below trace back to one sample, sequenced in a study of a mutant IDH1 vaccine in newly diagnosed glioma (dated by TCRdb to the early 2020s). Libraries came from the immunoSEQ multiplex PCR assay. In its TCRdb copy, this immuneACCESS table keeps in-frame sequences only and misses some clones. Where compared with another copy, unresolved V genes explain less than half of these, and the others have no known cause. Within this sample are about 56,000 clones, with approximately 75% of them counted one time only. Over 4.5% of the sample is in the top ten clones. No antigen has been assigned to these receptors. What this sample's time point label stands for: week 47, end of study. Each vaccine dose was 300 ug of a 20-mer mutant IDH1 peptide in Montanide, given subcutaneously with topical imiquimod. The sample here was PBMCs, taken from a glioma patient whose treatment included an IDH1 peptide vaccine. These receptors were obtained from a man aged 45-65 years with glioma.

This chain joins TRBV11-2 and TRBJ2-5; tentatively, D is TRBD2 (5 bases). Trimming took off 2 bases at V and 2 bases at J, with 12 bases between the two ends. CDR1 is SGHAT, CDR2 FQNNGV, per germline. This CDR3 contains 15 residues. In DNA form, the CDR3 reads TGTGCCAGCAGCTTAAGGACTCAGAATCAAGAGACCCAGTACTTC. Translated, it gives CASSLRTQNQETQYF.

The chain employs TRBV19 and TRBJ1-1, with D uncertain. Germline assignment: CDR1 LNHDA and CDR2 SQIVND (reference sequence). The CDR3 runs to 13 residues. Trimming took off 5 bases at V and 7 bases at J, with 14 bases between the two ends. CDR3 nucleotide sequence: TGTGCCAGTAGTCTCGCCCTAAAAAATGAAGCTTTCTTT. It encodes CASSLALKNEAFF. The variable domain in full, with the rest retrieved from reference TRBV19 and TRBJ1-1, is DGGITQSPKYLFRKEGQNVTLSCEQNLNHDAMYWYRQDPGQGLRLIYYSQIVNDFQKGDIAEGYSVSREKKESFPLTVTSAQKNPTAFYLCASSLALKNEAFFGQGTRLTVV.

The chain links TRBV7-2 to TRBJ2-1; 7 nucleotides align to TRBD1. Germline V lookup: CDR1 SGHTA, CDR2 FQGNSA. V dropped 7 bases and J dropped 6; count of bases not matched to a gene: 12. CDR3 length: 15 amino acids. CDR3 sequence reads: CASTPEGARVNEQFF. Written as DNA, the CDR3 is TGTGCCAGCACCCCCGAGGGGGCTAGGGTCAATGAGCAGTTCTTC.

The rearrangement uses TRBV11-2 and TRBJ1-6, with unresolved D. The V gene lost 2 bases and the J gene lost 10 bases, with 21 bases spanning the gap. The CDR3 totals 17 residues. Germline loops: CDR1 SGHAT, CDR2 FQNNGV. The CDR3 DNA follows: TGTGCCAGCAGCTTATATGAGGCAGTTATCAGTATATCACCCCTCCACTTT. It yields the protein CASSLYEAVISISPLHF.

The chain recombines TRBV5-1 with TRBJ1-6; TRBD1 matches at 8 bases. CDR3 length: 12 residues. Germline loops: CDR1 SGHRS, CDR2 YFSETQ. V shed 2 bases, J shed 14 bases, and the junction held 3 bases outside the gene matches. For the CDR3, the DNA is TGCGCCAGCAGCTTCGAACAGGGGGCCCTCCACTTT. Amino acid sequence: CASSFEQGALHF.

This clone has just one count. DNA of the CDR3: TGCAGCGTTGAAGAGGCGACGAGCTCCTATAATTCACCCCTCCACTTT. Translated, it gives CSVEEATSSYNSPLHF. The chain joins TRBV29-1 to TRBJ1-6; D gene uncertain. The germline CDR1 and CDR2 sequences are SQVTM and ANQGSEA. There are 16 residues in the CDR3. V lost 0 bases, J lost 0 bases, and 9 bases lay in between.

The chain uses TRBV5-6 and TRBJ1-4; maybe TRBD1 (5 bases). Germline V lookup: CDR1 SGHDT, CDR2 YYEEEE. This CDR3 is 15 amino acids long. Trimming took off 3 bases at V and 7 bases at J, with 16 bases between the two ends. The CDR3 DNA sequence: TGTGCCAGCAGCTCCGAGGGACCTCTGGCTGAAAAACTGTTTTTT. Translation gives CASSSEGPLAEKLFF.

The gene calls are TRBV7-9 and TRBJ2-3; the match to TRBD2 covers 7 bases. This CDR3 comprises 15 residues. Germline V CDR1 and CDR2: SEHNR, FQNEAQ (reference sequence). Unmatched junction bases numbered 8, after V lost 4 bases and J lost 4 bases. CDR3 bases: TGTGCCAGCAGCTCCCAGCGGGGATCGGCAGATACGCAGTATTTT. As protein: CASSSQRGSADTQYF.

V usage is TRBV6-5 and J usage is TRBJ2-7, with D perhaps matching TRBD1 (5 bases). This CDR3 region has 16 residues. Germline values: CDR1 MNHEY, CDR2 SVGAGI. Trimming cost V 0 bases and J 0 bases, with 12 bases left between them. The DNA of the CDR3 is TGTGCCAGCAGTTACTCCCCTTTAGGGGCCTCCTACGAGCAGTACTTC. Residues: CASSYSPLGASYEQYF.

The gene calls are TRBV4-1 and TRBJ1-2; a possible D gene is TRBD1 (5 bases). V lost 4 bases, J lost 5 bases, and 11 bases lay in between. CDR1 and CDR2 (germline): MGHRA, YSYEKL. The CDR3 loop spans 13 amino acids. The CDR3 loop reads CASSRGNSYGYTF. In DNA, the CDR3 is TGCGCCAGCAGCCGGGGGAATTCTTATGGCTACACCTTC.

With respect to this clone: This same CDR3 is encoded by further DNA sequences in the sample. The rearrangement uses TRBV7-2 and TRBJ2-7; D not resolved. The CDR3 loop spans 12 amino acids. V lost 5 bases to trimming and J lost 2 bases, with 7 bases between them. Germline-derived CDR1 and CDR2 are SGHTA and FQGNSA. The CDR3 here is CASSPRAYEQYF. The CDR3 DNA reads TGTGCCAGCAGCCCAAGAGCCTACGAGCAGTACTTC.

This clone was observed a few times. The V and J genes are TRBV9 and TRBJ1-3; no clear D gene. Germline V CDR1 and CDR2: SGDLS, YYNGEE. The CDR3 sequence is 12 residues long. V gave up 0 bases and J gave up 2 bases, with 0 bases separating them. The CDR3 sequence is CASSVAGNTIYF. CDR3 in DNA: TGTGCCAGCAGCGTAGCTGGAAACACCATATATTTT.

J is TRBJ2-2 and V is TRBV6-1, with 7 bases identical to TRBD1. V gave up 5 bases and J gave up 2 bases; unmatched junction bases: 2. Germline CDR1 MNHNS, CDR2 SASEGT. The CDR3 contains 14 residues. CDR3 coding DNA: TGTGCCAGCAGTCGACAGGGTAACACCGGGGAGCTGTTTTTT. This encodes CASSRQGNTGELFF.

The J gene is TRBJ2-7, the V gene TRBV5-1, with TRBD1 matching over 8 bases. The CDR3 consists of 13 residues. With V trimmed by 4 bases and J by 2 bases, 2 bases remained unmatched. Germline values: CDR1 SGHRS, CDR2 YFSETQ. The CDR3 DNA sequence: TGCGCCAGCAGCCTGGACAGGGCCTACGAGCAGTACTTC. It translates to CASSLDRAYEQYF. The full variable domain, its missing parts supplied by reference TRBV5-1 and TRBJ2-7, is KAGVTQTPRYLIKTRGQQVTLSCSPISGHRSVSWYQQTPGQGLQFLFEYFSETQRNKGNFPGRFSGRQFSNSRSEMNVSTLELGDSALYLCASSLDRAYEQYFGPGTRLTVT.

This sequence joins TRBV5-1 and TRBJ1-2, with 7 bases fitting TRBD1. Germline V CDR1 and CDR2: SGHRS, YFSETQ. This CDR3 region has 16 residues. Unmatched junction bases numbered 7, after V lost 2 bases and J lost 0 bases. For the CDR3, the DNA is TGCGCCAGCAGCTTTACAGGGGACTCAGCTAACTATGGCTACACCTTC. This gives the protein CASSFTGDSANYGYTF.

V usage is TRBV7-9 and J usage is TRBJ1-5, with 7 bases fitting TRBD1. The germline V gene encodes CDR1 SEHNR and CDR2 FQNEAQ (reference sequence). CDR3 length: 15 residues. With 5 bases clipped from V and 1 base from J, the junction kept 5 bases outside the gene matches. The CDR3 protein is CASSPGQQSNQPQHF. CDR3 sequence (DNA): TGTGCCAGCAGCCCGGGACAGCAGAGCAATCAGCCCCAGCATTTT.

The rearrangement uses TRBV4-3 and TRBJ2-2; TRBD2 aligns across 10 bases. The CDR3 is 14 amino acids. Germline V CDR1 and CDR2: LGHNA, YSLEER. V was clipped by 5 bases and J by 6 bases; unmatched bases: 3. CDR3 sequence reads: CASSAAGGSGELFF. The DNA for the CDR3 is TGCGCCAGCAGCGCAGCGGGGGGGTCCGGGGAGCTGTTTTTT.

The chain links TRBV19 to TRBJ1-5; D may be TRBD1 (5 bases). CDR1 is LNHDA and CDR2 is SQIVND in the germline V gene (reference sequence). V was shortened by 2 bases and J by 11 bases, with 13 bases between the two germline ends. This CDR3 has 13 residues. Here the CDR3 reads CASSIRGVNAQHF. CDR3 coding DNA: TGTGCCAGTAGTATACGAGGGGTCAACGCCCAGCATTTT.

The chain links TRBV7-3 to TRBJ1-1, with 7 bases matching TRBD1. The length of the CDR3 is 14 residues. CDR1 is SGHTA and CDR2 is FQGTGA in the germline V gene. J was trimmed by 1 base and V by 5 bases; bases with no gene match: 4. In DNA, the CDR3 is TGTGCCAGCAGCCCACAGGGGCGGAACACTGAAGCTTTCTTT. Translation gives CASSPQGRNTEAFF.

The V and J genes are TRBV5-8 and TRBJ2-5; 7 nucleotides line up with TRBD2. The CDR3 runs 14 residues. The J segment lost 1 base and the V segment lost 2 bases, leaving 2 bases of the junction unmatched. The germline CDR1 and CDR2 sequences are SGHTS and YDEGEE. CDR3 bases: TGTGCCAGCAGCTTCGGGACTACCCAAGAGACCCAGTACTTC. Protein: CASSFGTTQETQYF.

There are a few counts of this clone. V and J are TRBV4-1 and TRBJ1-5, with TRBD1 matching over 7 bases. CDR3 length: 16 residues. V lost 1 base to trimming and J lost 2 bases; unmatched junction nucleotides: 5. Germline V CDR1 and CDR2: MGHRA, YSYEKL. This CDR3 is CASSQGDRVGNQPQHF. The CDR3 DNA follows: TGCGCCAGCAGCCAAGGAGACAGGGTGGGCAATCAGCCCCAGCATTTT.

V gene TRBV4-2 combines with J gene TRBJ2-1, with 8 bases that match TRBD1. The germline V gene encodes CDR1 LGHNA and CDR2 YNFKEQ. This CDR3 region has 17 residues. J lost 6 bases, V lost 0 bases, and 10 bases had no gene match. CDR3 region: CASSQEDRAANINEQFF. Here the CDR3 DNA reads TGTGCCAGCAGCCAAGAGGACAGGGCTGCGAATATCAATGAGCAGTTCTTC.